Sequencing of this TCR beta chain was carried out in a study of tumor-infiltrating lymphocytes in primary liver carcinoma. Study-wide background: Those enrolled were patients of both sexes, who were aged 30 to 69 years. Tumor staging was T1-T3 N0M0; sizes spanned roughly 4.2 to 10 cm across.

CDR1 and CDR2 from the germline V gene are PRHDT and FYEKMQ (reference sequence). The CDR3 extends over 15 amino acids. Study results and limitations: The study found tumor-adjacent and tumor-blood pairs overlapped less than tumor region pairs.

The tissue used was unsorted bulk material of 20-30 mg. RNA and DNA were co-extracted from it with the AllPrep DNA/RNA mini kit. No patient had received treatment, and all had chronic HBV infection. Constant-region priming of roughly 500 ng total RNA yielded TCR beta cDNA. Three rounds of nested multiplex PCR with slightly modified ARM-PCR produced TCR beta libraries. For around 11 cycles apiece, the opening two PCR rounds ran with TRBV1-TRBV30 forward primers and a C-beta reverse primer. MiXCR, run by TCRdb on the multiplex PCR reads, gives a single entry per CDR3 protein. This table holds approximately 92,000 distinct CDR3 sequences, just under 70% found once. In regard to this clonotype: Antigen: not known. One end of the junction does not line up with germline, which may come from a read error.

This receptor was obtained from a man aged 35-49 years with primary liver carcinoma and hepatitis B virus infection. The sample comprised tumor-adjacent normal liver tissue. The chain combines TRBV13 with TRBJ2-2; D is ambiguous. The CDR3 sequence is CASSFVSASTRELFF. In nucleotides, the CDR3 is TGTGCCAGCAGCTTCGTCAGTGCGAGCACCCGGGAGCTGTTTTTT. Together with reference TRBV13 and TRBJ2-2, the CDR3 gives the full variable domain: AAGVIQSPRHLIKEKRETATLKCYPIPRHDTVYWYQQGPGQDPQFLISFYEKMQSDKGSIPDRFSAQQFSDYHSELNMSSLELGDSALYFCASSFVSASTRELFFGEGSRLTVL.